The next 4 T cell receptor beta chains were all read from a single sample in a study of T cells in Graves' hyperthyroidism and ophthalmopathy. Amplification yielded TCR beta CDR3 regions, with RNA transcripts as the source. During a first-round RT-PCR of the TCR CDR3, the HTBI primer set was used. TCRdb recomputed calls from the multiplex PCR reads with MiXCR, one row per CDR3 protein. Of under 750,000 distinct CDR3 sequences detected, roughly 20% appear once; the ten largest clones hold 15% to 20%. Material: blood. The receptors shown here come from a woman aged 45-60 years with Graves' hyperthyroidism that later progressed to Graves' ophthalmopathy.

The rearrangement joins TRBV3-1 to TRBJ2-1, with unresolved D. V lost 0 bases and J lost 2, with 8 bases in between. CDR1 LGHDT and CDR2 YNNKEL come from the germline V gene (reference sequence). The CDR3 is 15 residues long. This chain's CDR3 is CASSQDVVAYNEQFF. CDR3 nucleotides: TGTGCCAGCAGCCAAGACGTCGTAGCCTACAATGAGCAGTTCTTC.

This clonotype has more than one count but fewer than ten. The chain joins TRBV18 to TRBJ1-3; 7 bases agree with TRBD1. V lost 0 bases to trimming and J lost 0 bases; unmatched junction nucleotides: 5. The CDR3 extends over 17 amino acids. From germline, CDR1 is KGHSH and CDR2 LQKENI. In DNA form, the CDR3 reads TGTGCCAGCTCACCACCGGCAGGGGGTGTCTCTGGAAACACCATATATTTT. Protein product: CASSPPAGGVSGNTIYF.

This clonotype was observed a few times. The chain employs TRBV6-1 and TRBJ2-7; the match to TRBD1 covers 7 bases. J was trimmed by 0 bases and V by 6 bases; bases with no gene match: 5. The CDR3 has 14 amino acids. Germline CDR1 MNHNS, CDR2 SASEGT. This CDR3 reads CASRQTGPSYEQYF. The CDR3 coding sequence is TGTGCCAGCAGGCAGACAGGGCCCTCCTACGAGCAGTACTTC.

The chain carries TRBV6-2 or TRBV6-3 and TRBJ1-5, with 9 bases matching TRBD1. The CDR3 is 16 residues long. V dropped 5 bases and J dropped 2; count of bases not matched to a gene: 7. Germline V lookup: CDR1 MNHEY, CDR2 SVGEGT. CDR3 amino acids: CASSTQGAYGNQPQHF. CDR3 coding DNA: TGTGCCAGCAGTACACAGGGGGCGTATGGCAATCAGCCCCAGCATTTT.